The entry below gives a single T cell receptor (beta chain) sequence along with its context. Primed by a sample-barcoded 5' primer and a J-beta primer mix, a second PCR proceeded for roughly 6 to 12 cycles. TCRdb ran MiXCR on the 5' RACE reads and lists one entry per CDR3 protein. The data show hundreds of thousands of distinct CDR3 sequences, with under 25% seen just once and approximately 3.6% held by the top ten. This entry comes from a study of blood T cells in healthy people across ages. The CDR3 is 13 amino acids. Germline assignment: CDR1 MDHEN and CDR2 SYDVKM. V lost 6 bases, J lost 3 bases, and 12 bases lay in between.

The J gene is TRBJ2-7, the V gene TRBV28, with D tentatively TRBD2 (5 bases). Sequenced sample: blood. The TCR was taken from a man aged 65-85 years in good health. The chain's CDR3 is CASSRGINYEQYF. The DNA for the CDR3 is TGTGCCAGCAGCCGGGGAATCAACTACGAGCAGTACTTC.